This record looks at one TCR beta chain sequence and its context. The data belong to a study of blood T cell repertoires in COVID-19. Study overall: Sites across the United States, Italy and Spain contributed samples from acute and convalescent COVID-19. The analysed material was cDNA or gDNA that came from T cells, B-cell-depleted T cells, or PBMCs.

The CDR3 has 15 residues. The ends were cut back, 2 bases at V and 6 bases at J, with 16 bases in the middle. CDR1 and CDR2 from the germline V gene are MDHEN and SYDVKM. Under the authors' procedure: By means of reference gene primer amplification, nucleated cell counts were estimated. The protocol was immunoSEQ multiplex PCR, while the TCRdb copy is restricted to in-frame clones and leaves out a portion. V and J calls plus clone size are reproduced from that table; the DNA served to infer D and trimming. Of 150,000 to 180,000 clones listed, about 80% are singletons. This sequence was found in a woman aged 60-70 years with acute or convalescent COVID-19. Material: peripheral blood. The rearrangement links TRBV28 to TRBJ1-1; no firm D call. The CDR3 region has the DNA TGTGCCAGCAGTTTAGAAACCAGCGGGAGGCCTGAAGCTTTCTTT. It encodes CASSLETSGRPEAFF.